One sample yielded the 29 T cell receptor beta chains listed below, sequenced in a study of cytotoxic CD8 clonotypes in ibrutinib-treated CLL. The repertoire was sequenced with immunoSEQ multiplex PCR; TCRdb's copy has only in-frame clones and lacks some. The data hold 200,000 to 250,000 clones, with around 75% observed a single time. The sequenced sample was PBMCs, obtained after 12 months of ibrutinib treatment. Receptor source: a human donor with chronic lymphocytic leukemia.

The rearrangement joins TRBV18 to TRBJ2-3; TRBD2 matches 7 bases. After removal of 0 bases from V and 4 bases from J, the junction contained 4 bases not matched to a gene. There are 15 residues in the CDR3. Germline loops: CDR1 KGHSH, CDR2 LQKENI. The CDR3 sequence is CASSPPGGPADTQYF. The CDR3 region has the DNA TGTGCCAGCTCACCACCGGGAGGGCCAGCAGATACGCAGTATTTT.

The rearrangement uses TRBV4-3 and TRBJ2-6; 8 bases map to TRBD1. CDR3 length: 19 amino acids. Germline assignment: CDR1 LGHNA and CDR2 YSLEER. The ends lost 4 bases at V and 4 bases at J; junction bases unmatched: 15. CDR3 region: CASSPRRPGGRSGANVLTF. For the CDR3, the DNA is TGCGCCAGCAGCCCCCGCCGTCCAGGGGGCAGAAGCGGGGCCAACGTCCTGACTTTC.

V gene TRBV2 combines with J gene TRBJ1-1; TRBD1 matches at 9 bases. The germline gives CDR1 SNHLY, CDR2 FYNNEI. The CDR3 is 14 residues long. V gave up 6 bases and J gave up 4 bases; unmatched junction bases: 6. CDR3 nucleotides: TGTGCCAGCAGGAGGACAGGGGAAAGCACTGAAGCTTTCTTT. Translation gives CASRRTGESTEAFF.

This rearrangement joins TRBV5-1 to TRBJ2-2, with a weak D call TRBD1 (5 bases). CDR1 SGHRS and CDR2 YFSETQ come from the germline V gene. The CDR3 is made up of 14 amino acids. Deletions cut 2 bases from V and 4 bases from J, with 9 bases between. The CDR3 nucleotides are TGCGCCAGCAGCTTCGACAGCGCCACCGGGGAGCTGTTTTTT. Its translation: CASSFDSATGELFF.

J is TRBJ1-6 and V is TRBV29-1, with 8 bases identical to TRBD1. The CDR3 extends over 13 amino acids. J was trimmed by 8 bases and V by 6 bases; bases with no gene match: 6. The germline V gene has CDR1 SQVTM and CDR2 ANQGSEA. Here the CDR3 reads CSVADRGDSPLHF. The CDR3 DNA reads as TGCAGCGTAGCCGACAGGGGTGATTCACCCCTCCACTTT.

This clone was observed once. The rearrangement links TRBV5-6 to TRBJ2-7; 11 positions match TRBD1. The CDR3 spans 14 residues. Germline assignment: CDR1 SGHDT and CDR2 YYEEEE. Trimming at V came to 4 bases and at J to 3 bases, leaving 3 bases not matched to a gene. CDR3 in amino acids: CASSAGTGGYEQYF. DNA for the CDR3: TGTGCCAGCAGCGCCGGGACAGGGGGCTACGAGCAGTACTTC.

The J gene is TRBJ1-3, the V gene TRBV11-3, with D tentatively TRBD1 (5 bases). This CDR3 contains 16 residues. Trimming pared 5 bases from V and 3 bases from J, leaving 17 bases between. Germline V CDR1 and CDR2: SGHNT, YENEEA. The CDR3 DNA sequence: TGTGCCAGCAGCCATAATCCGGGCAGGGATGGAAACACCATATATTTT. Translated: CASSHNPGRDGNTIYF.

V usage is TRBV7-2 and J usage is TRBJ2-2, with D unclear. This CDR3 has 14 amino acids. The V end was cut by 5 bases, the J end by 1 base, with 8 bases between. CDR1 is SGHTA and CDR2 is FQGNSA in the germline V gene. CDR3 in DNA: TGTGCCAGCAGCCGACTGGGGAACACCGGGGAGCTGTTTTTT. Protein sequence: CASSRLGNTGELFF.

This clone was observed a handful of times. Here the CDR3 DNA reads TGCGCCAGCAGAGAAACAACCGCCTACGAGCAGTACTTC. Translation gives CASRETTAYEQYF. The J gene is TRBJ2-7, the V gene TRBV5-1; D unclear. This CDR3 has 13 residues. V was trimmed by 5 bases and J by 2 bases, leaving 11 bases between them. Per germline, CDR1 SGHRS and CDR2 YFSETQ.

The CDR3 loop is CSVEPTGDYEQYF. The DNA for the CDR3 is TGCAGCGTTGAACCGACAGGGGATTACGAGCAGTACTTC. This chain uses TRBV29-1 with TRBJ2-7; 8 nucleotides line up with TRBD1. The V and J ends lost 2 bases and 4 bases, in that order; junction bases with no gene match: 4. This CDR3 has 13 amino acids. Germline CDR1 is SQVTM and CDR2 is ANQGSEA.

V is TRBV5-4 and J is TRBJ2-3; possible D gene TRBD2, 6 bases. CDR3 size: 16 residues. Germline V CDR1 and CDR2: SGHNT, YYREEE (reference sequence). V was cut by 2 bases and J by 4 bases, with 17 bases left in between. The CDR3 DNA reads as TGTGCCAGCAGCTTTCTCGTATCATCGGGGGCAGATACGCAGTATTTT. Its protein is CASSFLVSSGADTQYF.

The CDR3 DNA reads as TGTGCCACCAGCGTCGAGGATTACCAAGAGACCCAGTACTTC. Protein: CATSVEDYQETQYF. The V gene is TRBV15, the J gene TRBJ2-5; D unclear. Germline V gene sequence: CDR1 LNHNV, CDR2 YYDKDF (reference sequence). Trimming left V 5 bases short and J 0 bases short, with 10 bases between. The CDR3 runs 14 residues.

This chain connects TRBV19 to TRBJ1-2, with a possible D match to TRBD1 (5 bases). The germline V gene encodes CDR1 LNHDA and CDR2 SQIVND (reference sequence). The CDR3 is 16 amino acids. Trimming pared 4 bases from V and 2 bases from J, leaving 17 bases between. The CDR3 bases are TGTGCCAGTAGTAGCCGGCAGGCAGGGACCAACTATGGCTACACCTTC. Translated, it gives CASSSRQAGTNYGYTF.

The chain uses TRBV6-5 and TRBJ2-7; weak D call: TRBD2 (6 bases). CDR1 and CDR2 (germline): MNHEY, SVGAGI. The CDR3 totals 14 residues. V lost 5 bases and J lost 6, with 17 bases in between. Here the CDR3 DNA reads TGTGCCAGCAGTGGACTCGGGACTTTCGGCGAGCAGTACTTC. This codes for CASSGLGTFGEQYF.

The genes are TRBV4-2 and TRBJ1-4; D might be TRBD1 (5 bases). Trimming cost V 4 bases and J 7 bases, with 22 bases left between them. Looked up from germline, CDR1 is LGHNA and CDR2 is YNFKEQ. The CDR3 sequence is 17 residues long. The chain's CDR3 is CASSRTPIRVTAEKLFF. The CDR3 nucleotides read TGTGCCAGCAGCCGGACGCCCATCAGGGTCACCGCTGAAAAACTGTTTTTT.

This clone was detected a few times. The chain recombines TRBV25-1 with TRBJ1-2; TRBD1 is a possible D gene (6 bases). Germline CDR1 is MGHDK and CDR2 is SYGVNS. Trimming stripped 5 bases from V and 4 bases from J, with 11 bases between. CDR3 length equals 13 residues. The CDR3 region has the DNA TGTGCCAGCAGTCCGACAGGAAGCTATGGCTACACCTTC. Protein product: CASSPTGSYGYTF.

CDR3 region: CATSRDPRVSYEQYF. The CDR3 DNA follows: TGTGCCACCAGCAGAGATCCCAGGGTTTCCTACGAGCAGTACTTC. V and J are TRBV15 and TRBJ2-7; possibly TRBD1 for D (5 bases). V gave up 0 bases and J gave up 1 base, with 10 bases separating them. Germline lookup yields CDR1 LNHNV and CDR2 YYDKDF (reference sequence). CDR3 length: 15 residues.

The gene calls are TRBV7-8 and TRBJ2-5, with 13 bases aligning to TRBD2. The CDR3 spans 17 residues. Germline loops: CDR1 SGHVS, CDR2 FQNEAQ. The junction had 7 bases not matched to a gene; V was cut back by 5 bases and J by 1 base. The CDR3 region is CASSQGLAGSFQETQYF. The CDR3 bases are TGTGCCAGCAGCCAGGGACTAGCGGGGAGCTTCCAAGAGACCCAGTACTTC. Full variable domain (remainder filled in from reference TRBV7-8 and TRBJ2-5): GAGVSQSPRYKVAKRGQDVALRCDPISGHVSLFWYQQALGQGPEFLTYFQNEAQLDKSGLPSDRFFAERPEGSVSTLKIQRTQQEDSAVYLCASSQGLAGSFQETQYFGPGTRLLVL.

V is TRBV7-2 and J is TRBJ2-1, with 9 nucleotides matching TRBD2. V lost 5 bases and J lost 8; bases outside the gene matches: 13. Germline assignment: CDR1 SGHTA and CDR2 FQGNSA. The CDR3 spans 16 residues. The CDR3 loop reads CASSRQGRLAGHEQFF. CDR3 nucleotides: TGTGCCAGCAGCCGACAGGGTAGGCTAGCGGGACATGAGCAGTTCTTC. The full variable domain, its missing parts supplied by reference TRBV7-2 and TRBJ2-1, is GAGVSQSPSNKVTEKGKDVELRCDPISGHTALYWYRQSLGQGLEFLIYFQGNSAPDKSGLPSDRFSAERTGGSVSTLTIQRTQQEDSAVYLCASSRQGRLAGHEQFFGPGTRLTVL.

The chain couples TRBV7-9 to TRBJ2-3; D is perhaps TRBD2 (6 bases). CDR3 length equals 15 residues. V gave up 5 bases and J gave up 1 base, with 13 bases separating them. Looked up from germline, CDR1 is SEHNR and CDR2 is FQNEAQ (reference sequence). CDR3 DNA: TGTGCCAGCAGCCTATGGGGCGGGGGCACAGATACGCAGTATTTT. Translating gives CASSLWGGGTDTQYF.

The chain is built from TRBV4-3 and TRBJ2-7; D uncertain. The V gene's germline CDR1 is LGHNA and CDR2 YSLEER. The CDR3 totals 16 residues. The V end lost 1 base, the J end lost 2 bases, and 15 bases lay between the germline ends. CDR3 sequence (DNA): TGCGCCAGCAGCCAAGGTAGTGGATATTTCCCCTACGAGCAGTACTTC. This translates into CASSQGSGYFPYEQYF.

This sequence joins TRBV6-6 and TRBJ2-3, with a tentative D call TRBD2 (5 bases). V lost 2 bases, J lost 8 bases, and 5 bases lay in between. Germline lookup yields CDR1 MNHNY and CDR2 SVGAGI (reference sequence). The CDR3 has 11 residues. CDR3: CASSYSGTQYF. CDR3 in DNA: TGTGCCAGCAGTTACAGCGGTACGCAGTATTTT.

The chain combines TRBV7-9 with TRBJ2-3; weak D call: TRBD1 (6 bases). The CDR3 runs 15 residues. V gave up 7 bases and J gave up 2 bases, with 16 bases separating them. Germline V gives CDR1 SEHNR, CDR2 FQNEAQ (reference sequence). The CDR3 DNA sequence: TGTGCCAGCACCAATACAGGGAAGAACACAGATACGCAGTATTTT. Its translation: CASTNTGKNTDTQYF.

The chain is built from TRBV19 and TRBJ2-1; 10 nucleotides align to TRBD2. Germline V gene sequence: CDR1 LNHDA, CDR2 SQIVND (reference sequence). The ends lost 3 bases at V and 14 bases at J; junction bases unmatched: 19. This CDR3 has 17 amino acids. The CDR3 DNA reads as TGTGCCAGTAGTATTTTAGCGGGGAGCGGGAGGGCCGTGGTGGAGTTCTTC. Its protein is CASSILAGSGRAVVEFF.

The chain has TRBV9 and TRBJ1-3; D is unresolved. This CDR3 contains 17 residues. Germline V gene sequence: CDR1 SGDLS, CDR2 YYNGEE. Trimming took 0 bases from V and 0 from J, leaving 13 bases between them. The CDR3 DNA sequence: TGTGCCAGCAGCGTAGTCCGTTTGGCGGTCTCTGGAAACACCATATATTTT. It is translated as CASSVVRLAVSGNTIYF.

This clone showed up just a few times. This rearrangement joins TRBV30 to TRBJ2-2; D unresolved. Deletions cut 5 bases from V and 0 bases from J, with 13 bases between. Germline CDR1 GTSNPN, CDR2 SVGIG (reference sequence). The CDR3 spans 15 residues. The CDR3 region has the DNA TGTGCCTGGGAGCCGGATTACTCGAACACCGGGGAGCTGTTTTTT. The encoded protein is CAWEPDYSNTGELFF. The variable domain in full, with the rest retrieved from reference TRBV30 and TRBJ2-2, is SQTIHQWPATLVQPVGSPLSLECTVEGTSNPNLYWYRQAAGRGLQLLFYSVGIGQISSEVPQNLSASRPQDRQFILSSKKLLLSDSGFYLCAWEPDYSNTGELFFGEGSRLTVL.

CDR3 in DNA: TGCGCCAGCACCAAGACAGGGCGGACCGGGGAGCTGTTTTTT. This codes for CASTKTGRTGELFF. The V call is TRBV5-1, the J call TRBJ2-2; TRBD1 matches at 7 bases. Looked up from germline, CDR1 is SGHRS and CDR2 is YFSETQ. J gave up 5 bases and V 6 bases, and 7 bases lay outside the gene matches. CDR3 size: 14 residues. Combining the CDR3 with reference TRBV5-1 and TRBJ2-2 gives the whole variable domain KAGVTQTPRYLIKTRGQQVTLSCSPISGHRSVSWYQQTPGQGLQFLFEYFSETQRNKGNFPGRFSGRQFSNSRSEMNVSTLELGDSALYLCASTKTGRTGELFFGEGSRLTVL.

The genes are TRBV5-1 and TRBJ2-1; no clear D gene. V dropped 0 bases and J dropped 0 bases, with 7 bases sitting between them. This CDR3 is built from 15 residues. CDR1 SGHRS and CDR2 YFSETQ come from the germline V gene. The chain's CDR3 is CASSLDTGSYNEQFF. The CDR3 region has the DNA TGCGCCAGCAGCTTGGATACGGGCTCCTACAATGAGCAGTTCTTC.

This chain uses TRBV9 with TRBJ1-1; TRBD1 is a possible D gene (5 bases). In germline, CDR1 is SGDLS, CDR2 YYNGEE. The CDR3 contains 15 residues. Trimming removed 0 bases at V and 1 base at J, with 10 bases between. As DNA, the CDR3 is TGTGCCAGCAGCGTAGTGGGGGTGCCGAACACTGAAGCTTTCTTT. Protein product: CASSVVGVPNTEAFF. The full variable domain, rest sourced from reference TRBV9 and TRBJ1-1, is DSGVTQTPKHLITATGQRVTLRCSPRSGDLSVYWYQQSLDQGLQFLIQYYNGEERAKGNILERFSAQQFPDLHSELNLSSLELGDSALYFCASSVVGVPNTEAFFGQGTRLTVV.